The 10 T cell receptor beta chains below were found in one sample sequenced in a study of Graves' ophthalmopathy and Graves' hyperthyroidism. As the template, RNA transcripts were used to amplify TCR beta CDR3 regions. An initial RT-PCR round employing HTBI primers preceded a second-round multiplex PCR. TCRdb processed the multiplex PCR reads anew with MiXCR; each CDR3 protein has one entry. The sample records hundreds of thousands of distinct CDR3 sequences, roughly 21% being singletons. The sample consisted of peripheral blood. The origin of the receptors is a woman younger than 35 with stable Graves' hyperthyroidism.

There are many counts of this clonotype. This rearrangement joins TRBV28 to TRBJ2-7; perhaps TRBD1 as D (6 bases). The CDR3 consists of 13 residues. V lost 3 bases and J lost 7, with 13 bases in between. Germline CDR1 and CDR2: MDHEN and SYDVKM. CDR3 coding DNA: TGTGCCAGCAGTTTGCCGAACAGGGAGGAGCAGTACTTC. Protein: CASSLPNREEQYF.

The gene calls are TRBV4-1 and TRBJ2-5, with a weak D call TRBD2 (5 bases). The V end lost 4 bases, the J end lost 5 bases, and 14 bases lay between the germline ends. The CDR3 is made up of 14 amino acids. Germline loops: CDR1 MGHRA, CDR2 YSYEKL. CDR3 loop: CASSPLGDLETQYF. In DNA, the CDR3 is TGCGCCAGCAGCCCCCTGGGAGACCTGGAGACCCAGTACTTC.

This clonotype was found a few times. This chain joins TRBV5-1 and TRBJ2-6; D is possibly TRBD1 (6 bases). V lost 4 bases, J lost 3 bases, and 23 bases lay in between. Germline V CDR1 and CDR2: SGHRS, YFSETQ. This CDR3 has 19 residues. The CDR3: CASSRPKITGPGGANVLTF. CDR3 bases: TGCGCCAGCAGCCGACCTAAAATTACAGGGCCCGGTGGGGCCAACGTCCTGACTTTC.

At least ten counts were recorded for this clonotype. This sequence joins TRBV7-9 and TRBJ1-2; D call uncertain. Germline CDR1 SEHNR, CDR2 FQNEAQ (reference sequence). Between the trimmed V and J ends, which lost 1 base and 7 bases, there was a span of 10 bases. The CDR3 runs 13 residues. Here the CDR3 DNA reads TGTGCCAGCAGCTTAGTCGGGAGGTTTGGCTACACCTTC. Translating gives CASSLVGRFGYTF.

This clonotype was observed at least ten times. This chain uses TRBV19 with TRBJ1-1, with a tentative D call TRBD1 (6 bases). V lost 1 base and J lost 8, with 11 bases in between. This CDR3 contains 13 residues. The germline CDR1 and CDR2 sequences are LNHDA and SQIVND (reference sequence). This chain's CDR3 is CASSIGSGGEAFF. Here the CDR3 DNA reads TGTGCCAGTAGTATAGGTTCCGGGGGCGAAGCTTTCTTT.

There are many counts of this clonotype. The CDR3 coding sequence is TGTGCCAGCAGTTCCGGCGGGGCGGACACTGAAGCTTTCTTT. Protein product: CASSSGGADTEAFF. The rearrangement uses TRBV12-3 or TRBV12-4 and TRBJ1-1; D perhaps matches TRBD1 (5 bases). This CDR3 is built from 14 residues. The V gene lost 4 bases and the J gene lost 3 bases, with 12 bases spanning the gap.

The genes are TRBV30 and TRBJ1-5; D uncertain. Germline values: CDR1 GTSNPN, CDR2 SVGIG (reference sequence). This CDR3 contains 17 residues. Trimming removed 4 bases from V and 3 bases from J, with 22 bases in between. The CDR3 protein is CAWNVPYGFRYNQPQHF. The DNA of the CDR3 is TGTGCCTGGAATGTACCTTACGGGTTTAGGTACAATCAGCCCCAGCATTTT.

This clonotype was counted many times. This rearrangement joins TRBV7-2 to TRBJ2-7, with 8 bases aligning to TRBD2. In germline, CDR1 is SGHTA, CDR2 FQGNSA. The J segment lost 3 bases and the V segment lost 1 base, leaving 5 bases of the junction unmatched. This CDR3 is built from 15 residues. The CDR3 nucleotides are TGTGCCAGCAGCTTAGAGTTCGCGGGAGGCTACGAGCAGTACTTC. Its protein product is CASSLEFAGGYEQYF.

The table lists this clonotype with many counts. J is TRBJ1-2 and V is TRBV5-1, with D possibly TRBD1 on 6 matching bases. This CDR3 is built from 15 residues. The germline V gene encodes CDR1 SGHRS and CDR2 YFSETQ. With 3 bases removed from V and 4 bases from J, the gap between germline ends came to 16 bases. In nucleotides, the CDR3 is TGCGCCAGCAGCTCGGGGGGACAAGTCACCTATGGCTACACCTTC. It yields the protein CASSSGGQVTYGYTF.

The CDR3 here is CASSLIWSSYEQYF. DNA for the CDR3: TGTGCCAGCAGCTTAATATGGAGCTCCTACGAGCAGTACTTC. This chain links TRBV7-2 with TRBJ2-7; no definite D call. Germline CDR1 SGHTA, CDR2 FQGNSA. The CDR3 loop spans 14 amino acids. V lost 2 bases to trimming and J lost 0 bases, with 8 bases between them.